One sample yielded the 3 T cell receptor beta chains listed below, sequenced in a study of Ad26.COV2.S vaccination and SARS-CoV-2 variants. TCRdb's table, derived via immunoSEQ multiplex PCR, lists solely in-frame clones and lacks some. Found here are about 350,000 clones, around 89% of them singletons; the top ten hold roughly 5%. Treatment given: roughly 18 received Ad26.COV2.S at low or high dose, single or two shots; five or six received placebo; per-sample allocation not given. Specimens were obtained on day 63 following the first vaccine or placebo injection. The source material was peripheral blood, sampled in a trial of Ad26.COV2.S vaccine versus placebo. These receptors all stem from a person between 18 and 60 years old who received the Ad26.COV2.S COVID-19 vaccine or a placebo.

The genes are TRBV9 and TRBJ1-1; 9 bases match TRBD1. The germline gives CDR1 SGDLS, CDR2 YYNGEE. The length of the CDR3 is 15 residues. V was clipped by 3 bases and J by 4 bases; unmatched bases: 7. The CDR3, as DNA: TGTGCCAGCAGCGAGGGACAGGGACGTGCCACTGAAGCTTTCTTT. The encoded protein is CASSEGQGRATEAFF.

This clone was detected only once. This rearrangement joins TRBV19 to TRBJ1-2; 9 nucleotides align to TRBD1. The ends lost 3 bases at V and 2 bases at J; junction bases unmatched: 1. This CDR3 has 14 amino acids. Germline-derived CDR1 and CDR2 are LNHDA and SQIVND (reference sequence). The CDR3 protein is CASSIGTGNYGYTF. As DNA, the CDR3 is TGTGCCAGTAGTATTGGGACAGGGAACTATGGCTACACCTTC.

The V gene is TRBV19, the J gene TRBJ2-7; 8 positions match TRBD2. V was clipped by 1 base and J by 0 bases; unmatched bases: 2. CDR3 length: 15 amino acids. The germline CDR1 and CDR2 sequences are LNHDA and SQIVND (reference sequence). CDR3: CASSIGTSGSYEQYF. In DNA, the CDR3 is TGTGCCAGTAGTATAGGCACTAGCGGCTCCTACGAGCAGTACTTC.